This section outlines one T cell receptor beta chain sequence together with its context. V lost 5 bases, J lost 2 bases, and 10 bases lay in between. CDR3 length: 13 residues. These data originate in a study of blood T cell repertoires in COVID-19. Across the whole study: Researchers got acute and convalescent COVID-19 samples from the United States, Italy and Spain.

In the original processing: Reference gene primer amplification yielded estimated nucleated cell counts. Measured with immunoSEQ multiplex PCR; TCRdb has only the in-frame clones, and not every one. V, J and clone size are taken as reported in that table, and D and trimming were inferred from the DNA itself. The table records roughly 100,000 clones, 70% to 90% of them present only once. The chain combines TRBV12-3 or TRBV12-4 with TRBJ2-7; TRBD1 is a possible D gene (6 bases). What was sequenced was peripheral blood. This receptor was taken from a man between 50 and 59 years old with active COVID-19. CDR3 amino acids: CASSNRQAYEQYF. CDR3 DNA: TGTGCCAGCAGTAACCGACAGGCCTACGAGCAGTACTTC.